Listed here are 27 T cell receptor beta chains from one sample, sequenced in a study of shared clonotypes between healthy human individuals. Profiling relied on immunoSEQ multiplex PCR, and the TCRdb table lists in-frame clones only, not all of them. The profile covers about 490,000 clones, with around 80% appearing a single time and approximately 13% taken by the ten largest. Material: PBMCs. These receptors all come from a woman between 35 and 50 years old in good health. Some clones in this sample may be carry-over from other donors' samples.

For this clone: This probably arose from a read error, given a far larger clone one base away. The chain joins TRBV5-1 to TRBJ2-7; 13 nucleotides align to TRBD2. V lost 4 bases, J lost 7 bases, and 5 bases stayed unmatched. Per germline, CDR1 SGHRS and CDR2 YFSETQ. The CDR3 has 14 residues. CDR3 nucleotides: TGCGCCAGCAGCACTAGCGGGAGGGCCGGGGAGCAGTACTTC. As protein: CASSTSGRAGEQYF.

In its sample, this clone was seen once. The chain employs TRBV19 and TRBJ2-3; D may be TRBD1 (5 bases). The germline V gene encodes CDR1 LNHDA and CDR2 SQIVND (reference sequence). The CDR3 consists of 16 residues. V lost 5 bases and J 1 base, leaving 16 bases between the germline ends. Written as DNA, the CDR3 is TGTGCCAGTAGTCTCCCCCTAGGGGCCGGCACAGATACGCAGTATTTT. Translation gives CASSLPLGAGTDTQYF.

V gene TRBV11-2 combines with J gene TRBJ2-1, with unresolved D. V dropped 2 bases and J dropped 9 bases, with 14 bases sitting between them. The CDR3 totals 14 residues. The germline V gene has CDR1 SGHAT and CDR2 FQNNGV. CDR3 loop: CASSLLGPRGEQFF. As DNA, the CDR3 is TGTGCCAGCAGCTTATTAGGGCCCCGAGGTGAGCAGTTCTTC.

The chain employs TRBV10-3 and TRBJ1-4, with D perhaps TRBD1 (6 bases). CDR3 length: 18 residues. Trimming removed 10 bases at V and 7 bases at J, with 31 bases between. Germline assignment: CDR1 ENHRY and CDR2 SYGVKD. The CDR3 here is CATTATGHGRGKGEKLFF. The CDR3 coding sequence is TGTGCCACCACAGCGACGGGACATGGTCGTGGAAAGGGTGAAAAACTGTTTTTT.

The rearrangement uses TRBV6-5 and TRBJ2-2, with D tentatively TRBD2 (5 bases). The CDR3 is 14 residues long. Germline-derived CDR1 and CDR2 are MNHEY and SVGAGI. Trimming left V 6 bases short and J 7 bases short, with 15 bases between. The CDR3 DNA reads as TGTGCCAGCAGCCGGGGATTGGCCGGCGGGGAGCTGTTTTTT. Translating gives CASSRGLAGGELFF.

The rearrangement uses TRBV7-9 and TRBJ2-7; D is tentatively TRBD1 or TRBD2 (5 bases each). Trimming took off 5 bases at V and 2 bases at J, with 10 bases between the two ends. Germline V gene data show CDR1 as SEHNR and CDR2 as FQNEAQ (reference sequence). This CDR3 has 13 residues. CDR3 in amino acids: CASSRDGTYEQYF. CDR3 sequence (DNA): TGTGCCAGCAGCCGGGACGGGACCTACGAGCAGTACTTC.

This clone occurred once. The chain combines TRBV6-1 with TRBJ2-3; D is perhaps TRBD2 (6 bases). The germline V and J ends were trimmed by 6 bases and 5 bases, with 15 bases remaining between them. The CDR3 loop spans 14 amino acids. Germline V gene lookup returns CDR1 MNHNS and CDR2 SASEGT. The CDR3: CASRPGLAQDTQYF. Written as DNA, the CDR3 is TGTGCCAGCAGGCCGGGACTCGCCCAAGATACGCAGTATTTT.

This CDR3 is CASSYRLAGGGDTQYF. In nucleotides, the CDR3 is TGTGCCAGCAGTTACAGACTAGCGGGAGGAGGAGATACGCAGTATTTT. The chain links TRBV27 to TRBJ2-3; 13 bases fit TRBD2. CDR3 size: 16 residues. V was clipped by 4 bases and J by 5 bases; unmatched bases: 6. CDR1 and CDR2 (germline): MNHEY, SMNVEV (reference sequence).

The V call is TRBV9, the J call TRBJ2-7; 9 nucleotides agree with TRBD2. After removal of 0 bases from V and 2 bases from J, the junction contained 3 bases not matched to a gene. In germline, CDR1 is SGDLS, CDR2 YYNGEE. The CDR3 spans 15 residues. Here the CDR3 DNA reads TGTGCCAGCAGCGTAGGACTAGCGGTGACCTACGAGCAGTACTTC. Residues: CASSVGLAVTYEQYF. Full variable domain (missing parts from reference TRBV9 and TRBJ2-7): DSGVTQTPKHLITATGQRVTLRCSPRSGDLSVYWYQQSLDQGLQFLIQYYNGEERAKGNILERFSAQQFPDLHSELNLSSLELGDSALYFCASSVGLAVTYEQYFGPGTRLTVT.

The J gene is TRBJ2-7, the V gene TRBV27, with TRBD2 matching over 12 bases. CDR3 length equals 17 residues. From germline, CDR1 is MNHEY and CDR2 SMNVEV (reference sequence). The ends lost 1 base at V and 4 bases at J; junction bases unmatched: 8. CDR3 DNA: TGTGCCAGCAGTTTATTTAGACTAGCGGGAGCAAAATACGAGCAGTACTTC. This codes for CASSLFRLAGAKYEQYF.

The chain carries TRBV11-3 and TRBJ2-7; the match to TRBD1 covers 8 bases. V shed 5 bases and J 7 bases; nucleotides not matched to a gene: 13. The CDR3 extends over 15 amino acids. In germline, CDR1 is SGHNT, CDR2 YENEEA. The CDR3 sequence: CASSAQTGVTREQYF. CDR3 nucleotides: TGTGCCAGCAGCGCACAGACAGGGGTAACGAGGGAGCAGTACTTC.

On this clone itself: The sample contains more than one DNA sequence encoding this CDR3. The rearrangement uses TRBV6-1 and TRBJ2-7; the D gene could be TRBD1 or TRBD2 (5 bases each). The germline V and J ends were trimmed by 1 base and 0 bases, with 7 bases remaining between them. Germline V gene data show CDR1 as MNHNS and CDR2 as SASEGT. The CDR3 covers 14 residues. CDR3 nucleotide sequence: TGTGCCAGCAGTGAAGTTGGGGGCTCCTACGAGCAGTACTTC. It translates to CASSEVGGSYEQYF.

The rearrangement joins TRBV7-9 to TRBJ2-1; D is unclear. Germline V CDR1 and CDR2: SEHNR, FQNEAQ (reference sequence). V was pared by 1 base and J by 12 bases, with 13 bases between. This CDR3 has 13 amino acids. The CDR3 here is CASSLGDRKGQFF. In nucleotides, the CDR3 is TGTGCCAGCAGCTTAGGTGACCGCAAGGGGCAGTTCTTC.

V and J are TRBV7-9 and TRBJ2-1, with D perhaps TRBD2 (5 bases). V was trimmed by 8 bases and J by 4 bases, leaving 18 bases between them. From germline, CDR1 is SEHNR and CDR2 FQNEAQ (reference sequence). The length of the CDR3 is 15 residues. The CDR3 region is CASGSVEGQYNEQFF. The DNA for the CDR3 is TGTGCCAGCGGGAGCGTTGAGGGCCAATACAATGAGCAGTTCTTC.

The CDR3 nucleotides read TGTGCCAGCAGCTTGGGGGAAGGCACTGAAGCTTTCTTT. It codes for CASSLGEGTEAFF. The rearrangement links TRBV7-2 to TRBJ1-1, with a weak D call TRBD1 (5 bases). The V end was cut by 3 bases, the J end by 4 bases, with 9 bases between. The CDR3 sequence is 13 residues long. Germline CDR1 is SGHTA and CDR2 is FQGNSA.

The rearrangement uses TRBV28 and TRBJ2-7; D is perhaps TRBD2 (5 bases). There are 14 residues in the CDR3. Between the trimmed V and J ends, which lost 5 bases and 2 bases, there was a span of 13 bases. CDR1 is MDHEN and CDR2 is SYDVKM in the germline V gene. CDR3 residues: CASSPSRRPYEQYF. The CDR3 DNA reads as TGTGCCAGCAGTCCTAGCAGAAGGCCCTACGAGCAGTACTTC.

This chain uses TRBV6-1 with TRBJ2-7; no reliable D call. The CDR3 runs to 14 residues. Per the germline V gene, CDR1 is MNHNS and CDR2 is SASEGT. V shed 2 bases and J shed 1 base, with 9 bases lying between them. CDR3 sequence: CASSEYVRSYEQYF. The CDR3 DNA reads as TGTGCCAGCAGTGAATATGTCAGGTCCTACGAGCAGTACTTC.

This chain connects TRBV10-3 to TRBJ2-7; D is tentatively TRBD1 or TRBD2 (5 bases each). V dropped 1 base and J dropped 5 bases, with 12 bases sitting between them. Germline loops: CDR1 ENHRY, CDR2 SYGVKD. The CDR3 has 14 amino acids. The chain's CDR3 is CAISEWGPSDEQYF. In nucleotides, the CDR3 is TGTGCCATCAGTGAGTGGGGACCGTCGGACGAGCAGTACTTC.

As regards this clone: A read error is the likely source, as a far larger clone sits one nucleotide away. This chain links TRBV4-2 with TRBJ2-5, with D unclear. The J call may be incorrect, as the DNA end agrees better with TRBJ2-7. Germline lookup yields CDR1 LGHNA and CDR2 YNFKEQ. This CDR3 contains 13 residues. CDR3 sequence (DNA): TGTGCCAGCAGCCAAGTAGCTTACTACGAGCAGTACTTC. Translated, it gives CASSQVAYYEQYF.

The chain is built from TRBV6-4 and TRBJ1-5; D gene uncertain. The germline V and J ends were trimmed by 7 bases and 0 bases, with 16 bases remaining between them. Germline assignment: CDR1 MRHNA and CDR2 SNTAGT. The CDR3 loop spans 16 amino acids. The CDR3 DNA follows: TGTGCCAGCATCCAGGAGGAGGCGGGTAGCAATCAGCCCCAGCATTTT. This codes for CASIQEEAGSNQPQHF.

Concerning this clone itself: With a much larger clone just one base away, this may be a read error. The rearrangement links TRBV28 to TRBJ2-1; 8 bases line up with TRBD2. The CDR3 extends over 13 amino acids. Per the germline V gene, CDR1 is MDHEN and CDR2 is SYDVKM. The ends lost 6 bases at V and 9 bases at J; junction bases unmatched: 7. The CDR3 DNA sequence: TGTGCCAGCAGGCCCGGGGGGGGGTTTGAGCAGTTCTTC. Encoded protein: CASRPGGGFEQFF.

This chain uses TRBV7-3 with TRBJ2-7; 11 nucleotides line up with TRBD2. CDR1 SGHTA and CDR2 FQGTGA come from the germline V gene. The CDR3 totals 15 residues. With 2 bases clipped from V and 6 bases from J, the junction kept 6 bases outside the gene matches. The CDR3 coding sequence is TGTGCCAGCAGCTTAGTAGCGGGAGGGCCTGGCGAGCAGTACTTC. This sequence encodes CASSLVAGGPGEQYF.

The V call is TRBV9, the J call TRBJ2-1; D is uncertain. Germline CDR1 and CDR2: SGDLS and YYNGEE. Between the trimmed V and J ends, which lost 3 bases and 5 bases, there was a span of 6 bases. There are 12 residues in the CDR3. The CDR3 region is CASSESNNEQFF. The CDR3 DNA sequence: TGTGCCAGCAGCGAATCCAACAATGAGCAGTTCTTC.

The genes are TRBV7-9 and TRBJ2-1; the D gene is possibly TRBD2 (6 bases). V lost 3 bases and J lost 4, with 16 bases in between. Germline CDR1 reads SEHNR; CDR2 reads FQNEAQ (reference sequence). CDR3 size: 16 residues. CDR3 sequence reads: CASSLWLASSYNEQFF. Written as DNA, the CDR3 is TGTGCCAGCAGCTTGTGGCTAGCGTCCTCTTACAATGAGCAGTTCTTC.

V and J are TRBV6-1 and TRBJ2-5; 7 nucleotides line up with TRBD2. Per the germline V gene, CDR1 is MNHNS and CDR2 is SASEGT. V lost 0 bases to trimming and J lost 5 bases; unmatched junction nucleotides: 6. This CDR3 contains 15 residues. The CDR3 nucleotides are TGTGCCAGCAGTGAAGCCTGGGGGGGATGGGAGACCCAGTACTTC. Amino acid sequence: CASSEAWGGWETQYF.

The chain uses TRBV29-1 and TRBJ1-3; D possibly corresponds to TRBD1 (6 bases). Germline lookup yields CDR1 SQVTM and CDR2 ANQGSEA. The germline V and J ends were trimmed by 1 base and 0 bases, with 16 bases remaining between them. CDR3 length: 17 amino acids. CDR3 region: CSVEGGRGHFSGNTIYF. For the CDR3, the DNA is TGCAGCGTTGAAGGAGGCAGGGGCCACTTCTCTGGAAACACCATATATTTT.

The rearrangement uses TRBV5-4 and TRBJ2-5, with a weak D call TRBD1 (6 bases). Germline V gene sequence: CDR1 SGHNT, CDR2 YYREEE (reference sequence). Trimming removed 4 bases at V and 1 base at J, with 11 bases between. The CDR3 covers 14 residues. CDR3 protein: CASSPDSFQETQYF. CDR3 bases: TGTGCCAGCAGCCCGGACAGTTTCCAAGAGACCCAGTACTTC.